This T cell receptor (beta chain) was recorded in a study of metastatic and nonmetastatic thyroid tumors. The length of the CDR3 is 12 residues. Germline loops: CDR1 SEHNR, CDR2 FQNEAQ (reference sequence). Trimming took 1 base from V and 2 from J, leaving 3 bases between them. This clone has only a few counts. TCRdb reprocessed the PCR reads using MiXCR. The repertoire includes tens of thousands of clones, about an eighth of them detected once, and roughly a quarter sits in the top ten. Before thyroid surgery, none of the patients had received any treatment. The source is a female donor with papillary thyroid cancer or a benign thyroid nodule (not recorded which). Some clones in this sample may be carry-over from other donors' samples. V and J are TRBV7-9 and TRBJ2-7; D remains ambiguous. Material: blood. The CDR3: CASSLVTYEQYF. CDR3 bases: TGTGCCAGCAGCTTAGTGACCTACGAGCAGTACTTC.